This entry concerns a single T cell receptor (beta chain). Its antigen is currently unknown. These data originate in a study of long-term antiretroviral therapy in people with HIV. Study-wide points: Drawn between the mid-2000s and the late 2010s, the blood was possibly obtained under older ART regimens.

With 1 base removed from V and 4 bases from J, the gap between germline ends came to 14 bases. This CDR3 contains 15 residues. Germline V gene data show CDR1 as MNHEY and CDR2 as SVGAGI. At the survey level, the v3.0 immunoSEQ assay was run. Libraries were prepared by immunoSEQ multiplex PCR; TCRdb keeps only in-frame clonotypes and omits some of them. The sample includes tens of thousands of clones, 75% to 90% of them seen just once. V usage is TRBV6-5 and J usage is TRBJ2-7; D gene ambiguous. Material: unsorted PBMCs, obtained 3.2 years before starting antiretroviral therapy. This TCR was sampled from a man aged 45-65 years with HIV. CDR3: CASSYWAGSKYEQYF. The CDR3 coding sequence is TGTGCCAGCAGTTACTGGGCCGGCTCGAAATACGAGCAGTACTTC.